This TCR beta chain was retrieved from a study of blood T cells in healthy people across ages. V lost 2 bases to trimming and J lost 4 bases; unmatched junction nucleotides: 11. CDR1 and CDR2 (germline): MDHEN, SYDVKM. The CDR3 consists of 17 residues. Together with a sample-barcoded 5' primer, a J-beta primer mix was included in a second PCR lasting roughly 6 to 12 cycles. Every cDNA molecule bore a tag from a template-switch adaptor containing 12 random nucleotides. Each CDR3 protein is one row after TCRdb ran MiXCR on the 5' RACE reads. The repertoire holds over a million distinct CDR3 sequences, with 59% as singletons.

This chain uses TRBV28 with TRBJ2-7; 10 nucleotides align to TRBD2. The sequence came from a man aged 18 to 30 in good health. The sequencing input was blood. The CDR3 reads CASSLGDSRTSGYEQYF. The DNA of the CDR3 is TGTGCCAGCAGTTTAGGGGACAGCCGGACTAGCGGATACGAGCAGTACTTC.